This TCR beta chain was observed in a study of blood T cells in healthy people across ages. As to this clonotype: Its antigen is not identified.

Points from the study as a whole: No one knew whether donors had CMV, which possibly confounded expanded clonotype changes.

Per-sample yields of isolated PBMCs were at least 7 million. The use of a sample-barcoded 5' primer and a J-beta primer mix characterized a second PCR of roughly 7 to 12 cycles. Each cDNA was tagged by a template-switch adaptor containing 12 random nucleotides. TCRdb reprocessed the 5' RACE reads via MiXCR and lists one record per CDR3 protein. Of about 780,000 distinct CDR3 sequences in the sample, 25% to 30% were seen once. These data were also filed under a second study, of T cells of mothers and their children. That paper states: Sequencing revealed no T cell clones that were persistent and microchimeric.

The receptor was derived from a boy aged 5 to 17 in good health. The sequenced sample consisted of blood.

This chain's CDR3 is CASSWGSGNTEAFF. DNA of the CDR3: TGTGCCAGCAGCTGGGGGTCCGGGAACACTGAAGCTTTCTTT. The V call is TRBV11-2, the J call TRBJ1-1; possible D gene TRBD1, 5 bases. V lost 4 bases, J lost 1 base, and 10 bases lay in between. Per germline, CDR1 SGHAT and CDR2 FQNNGV. The length of the CDR3 is 14 residues.